What follows describes a single T cell receptor beta chain. Its antigen is as yet unknown. CDR1 and CDR2 from the germline V gene are LNHDA and SQIVND (reference sequence). Trimming stripped 3 bases from V and 2 bases from J, with 11 bases between. The CDR3 contains 15 residues. Sequenced by immunoSEQ multiplex PCR; TCRdb stores in-frame clones only, minus some. In the table there are about 120,000 clones, 68% of which are singletons. The data stem from a study of shared clonotypes between healthy human individuals. The study, taken as a whole, reports: The genetic and exposure-history diversity represented was limited by few donors. In a few donors, about 5% of naive CD4 clonotypes appeared in common.

Sequenced sample: memory CD8+ T cells sorted from blood. Subset meaning: CD45RO+ cells pooled with CCR7-negative TemRA cells. The source of this sequence is a young woman in good health. J is TRBJ1-5 and V is TRBV19; D is uncertain. The DNA of the CDR3 is TGTGCCAGTAGTATGGACGGTTTCGGCAATCAGCCCCAGCATTTT. It codes for CASSMDGFGNQPQHF.